This entry concerns a single T cell receptor beta chain. This sample stems from a study of T cell changes during pregnancy in multiple sclerosis. TCRdb keeps only in-frame clones here, not all; method: immunoSEQ multiplex PCR. The sample records about 32,000 clones, nearly 90% being singletons. Source: CD8+ T cells from peripheral blood mononuclear cells, taken in the second trimester of pregnancy. The receptor was derived from a female donor with multiple sclerosis, enrolled in a pregnancy study.

The CDR3 nucleotides are TGTGCCAGCAGTTTTTCCCACAGCCCCTACAATGAGCAGTTCTTC. Protein sequence: CASSFSHSPYNEQFF. This rearrangement joins TRBV27 to TRBJ2-1; D unclear. With 3 bases removed from V and 2 bases from J, the gap between germline ends came to 11 bases. There are 15 residues in the CDR3. Germline loops: CDR1 MNHEY, CDR2 SMNVEV (reference sequence).